Ten or more counts support the clone carrying this T cell receptor (beta chain). At one end, the junction sequence differs from germline, possibly due to a read error. The data were taken from a study of regulatory T cells in long-lasting Graves disease. The wider study: Persistence in Graves' disease required over 5 years of antithyroid drugs plus positive TSH receptor antibodies.

TCR beta libraries were built with iRepertoire HTBI primers and Arm-PCR of CDR3 regions. From the multiplex PCR reads, TCRdb called clonotypes with MiXCR, one entry per CDR3 protein. The table lists around 460,000 distinct CDR3 sequences, roughly a fifth of them singletons, with 6.5% to 9% in the top ten. The time point denotes: persistent/refractory GD, antithyroid drugs over 5 years with positive TRAb. Extracted RNA from PBMCs served as the source of the TCR library. Those enrolled as patients came out of an endocrinology department in Xi'an, China. Sequencing used peripheral blood mononuclear cells (PBMCs), obtained when the disease was refractory, from a patient treated with antithyroid drugs. This receptor was identified in a female donor with Graves disease.

The CDR3 DNA is TGTGCCAGCACCACGGGTCTCCAAGGGACCCAGTACTTC. As protein: CASTTGLQGTQYF. V and J are TRBV11-2 and TRBJ2-5; D gene ambiguous. The germline V gene has CDR1 SGHAT and CDR2 FQNNGV. The CDR3 covers 13 residues.